Listed here is a single TCR beta chain. It has no known antigen specificity. Base-call qualities are not available, and no considerably larger clone is one nucleotide away. Genomic DNA was isolated using the Qiagen DNeasy kit from unsorted PBMCs as well as from negatively selected CD4+ and CD8+ fractions. Amplification of TCR beta CDR3 regions was done by immunoSEQ multiplex PCR with primers that anneal to V and J segments. A synthetic immune receptor repertoire was used to minimize amplification bias, and any remaining bias was removed computationally after sequencing. The published analysis was carried out like this. Custom Python scripts were used to quantify repertoire diversity as the Shannon entropy index. Unsorted, CD4+ and CD8+ repertoires were analyzed separately, except for combined analyses in which CD4+ and CD8+ sequences were merged in silico. Clonal expansion was defined as a frequency increase of at least 2-fold after treatment compared with C1D1, and clones undetected at baseline were assigned a pseudocount of 0.5. Clones with 0 or 1 copy at C1D1 were classified as singleton clones, and clones with 2 or more copies were classified as non-singleton clones. By matching protein sequences in sorted samples from the same patient, clones expanded in unsorted samples were annotated as CD4+, CD8+ or unknown. Wilcoxon tests on paired samples were used to test changes in diversity from C1D1 to C4D1. TCRdb's version of the immuneACCESS table is confined to in-frame rearrangements and falls short of the full clone set. An unresolved V gene accounts for under half of the shortfall where checked; the remainder is of unknown origin. V and J calls and clone size are those listed in that table; D and trimming were worked out from the DNA. A total of roughly 100,000 clones appear in this sample, approximately 94% of them only once. The ten top clones hold less than 2% of the sample.

This specimen belongs to a study of PD-1 blockade in classical Hodgkin lymphoma (dated by TCRdb to the early 2020s). At the level of the whole study: Nivolumab dosing was 3 mg/kg intravenously every 2 weeks, continuing until either disease progression or unacceptable toxicity. To define a peripheral blood immune signature of response to PD-1 blockade in classical Hodgkin lymphoma, the study combined TCR beta sequencing with CyTOF.

What the work shows at the level of the full study, not this receptor alone: CD4+ but not CD8+ TCR diversity rose significantly by C4D1 (p=0.0027 vs p=0.16), most apparent in complete responders (p=0.02). The study covered only a single clinical trial cohort, and the causes of the repertoire differences, possibly disease activity or prior therapy, were still not defined. Lower diversity was observed in patients in whom nivolumab was started less than 1 year after ASCT, and these patients were excluded from later analyses so that confounding by immune reconstitution would be avoided. Trial patients with a complete response had baseline diversity similar to that of newly diagnosed patients, while partial responders and progressors had significantly lower diversity. Baseline TCR diversity was reported as lower in newly diagnosed patients than in healthy donors, and lower still in relapsed/refractory patients.

The intended sense of this specimen's time point label: cycle 4 day 1 (C4D1), after 6 weeks of nivolumab. Relapse after autologous stem cell transplantation had occurred in all trial patients, and cohorts A, B and C were distinguished by prior brentuximab vedotin exposure. The trial cohort comprised approximately 55 patients with relapsed/refractory classical Hodgkin lymphoma whose best overall responses were complete response, partial response or progressive disease. Trial patients were treated with single-agent nivolumab in the multi-cohort phase II CheckMate 205 trial. An independent review committee assessed best overall response by applying the 2007 International Working Group response criteria. PBMCs from the trial were collected at three points: immediately before nivolumab initiation (C1D1), and during therapy at cycle 2 day 1 and cycle 4 day 1. After peripheral blood was drawn into 8 mL Vacutainer Cell Preparation Tubes, PBMCs were isolated by centrifugation and then cryopreserved.

This sample comprised peripheral blood mononuclear cells (PBMCs), obtained before the fourth cycle of nivolumab. The sequence was obtained from a human donor with classical Hodgkin lymphoma.

The CDR3 corresponds to CASRGLAVYNEQFF. The nucleotide sequence reads as follows: TGTGCCAGCAGAGGACTAGCTGTCTACAATGAGCAGTTCTTC. The chain uses TRBV27 and TRBJ2-1; TRBD2 fits 8 bases in the junction. Sequences MNHEY (CDR1) and SMNVEV (CDR2) are obtained from the germline V gene (reference sequence). The CDR3 runs 14 residues from the cysteine to the phenylalanine. Solely the CDR3 DNA is kept, with 42 bases framed from the first base. For this chain, trimming is 6 bases at the V end and 3 bases at the J end, and the number of junction bases without a gene match is 4.